The T cell receptor beta chain under discussion was sequenced for a study of shared T cell receptors in the human thymus. Profiling relied on immunoSEQ multiplex PCR, and the TCRdb table lists in-frame clones only, not all of them. The sample contains hundreds of thousands of clones, approximately 90% of which appear only once. The same sample was also studied in work on human thymus T cells. That publication notes: Finnish infants who were healthy and having corrective surgery for congenital heart defects made up the donors. Thymic and blood repertoires appeared to display a bias in their usage of V and J genes.

This TCR was sampled from a boy less than two years old with a congenital heart defect. Input material: thymocytes.

As DNA, the CDR3 is TGTGCCACCAGCAGAGGGATCGGACCGGACAGCCCTCCGGAGACCCAGTACTTC. Its translation: CATSRGIGPDSPPETQYF. The chain employs TRBV15 and TRBJ2-5; maybe TRBD1 (6 bases). Trimming removed 1 base from V and 5 bases from J, with 23 bases in between. Germline CDR1 is LNHNV and CDR2 is YYDKDF (reference sequence). This CDR3 region has 18 residues.